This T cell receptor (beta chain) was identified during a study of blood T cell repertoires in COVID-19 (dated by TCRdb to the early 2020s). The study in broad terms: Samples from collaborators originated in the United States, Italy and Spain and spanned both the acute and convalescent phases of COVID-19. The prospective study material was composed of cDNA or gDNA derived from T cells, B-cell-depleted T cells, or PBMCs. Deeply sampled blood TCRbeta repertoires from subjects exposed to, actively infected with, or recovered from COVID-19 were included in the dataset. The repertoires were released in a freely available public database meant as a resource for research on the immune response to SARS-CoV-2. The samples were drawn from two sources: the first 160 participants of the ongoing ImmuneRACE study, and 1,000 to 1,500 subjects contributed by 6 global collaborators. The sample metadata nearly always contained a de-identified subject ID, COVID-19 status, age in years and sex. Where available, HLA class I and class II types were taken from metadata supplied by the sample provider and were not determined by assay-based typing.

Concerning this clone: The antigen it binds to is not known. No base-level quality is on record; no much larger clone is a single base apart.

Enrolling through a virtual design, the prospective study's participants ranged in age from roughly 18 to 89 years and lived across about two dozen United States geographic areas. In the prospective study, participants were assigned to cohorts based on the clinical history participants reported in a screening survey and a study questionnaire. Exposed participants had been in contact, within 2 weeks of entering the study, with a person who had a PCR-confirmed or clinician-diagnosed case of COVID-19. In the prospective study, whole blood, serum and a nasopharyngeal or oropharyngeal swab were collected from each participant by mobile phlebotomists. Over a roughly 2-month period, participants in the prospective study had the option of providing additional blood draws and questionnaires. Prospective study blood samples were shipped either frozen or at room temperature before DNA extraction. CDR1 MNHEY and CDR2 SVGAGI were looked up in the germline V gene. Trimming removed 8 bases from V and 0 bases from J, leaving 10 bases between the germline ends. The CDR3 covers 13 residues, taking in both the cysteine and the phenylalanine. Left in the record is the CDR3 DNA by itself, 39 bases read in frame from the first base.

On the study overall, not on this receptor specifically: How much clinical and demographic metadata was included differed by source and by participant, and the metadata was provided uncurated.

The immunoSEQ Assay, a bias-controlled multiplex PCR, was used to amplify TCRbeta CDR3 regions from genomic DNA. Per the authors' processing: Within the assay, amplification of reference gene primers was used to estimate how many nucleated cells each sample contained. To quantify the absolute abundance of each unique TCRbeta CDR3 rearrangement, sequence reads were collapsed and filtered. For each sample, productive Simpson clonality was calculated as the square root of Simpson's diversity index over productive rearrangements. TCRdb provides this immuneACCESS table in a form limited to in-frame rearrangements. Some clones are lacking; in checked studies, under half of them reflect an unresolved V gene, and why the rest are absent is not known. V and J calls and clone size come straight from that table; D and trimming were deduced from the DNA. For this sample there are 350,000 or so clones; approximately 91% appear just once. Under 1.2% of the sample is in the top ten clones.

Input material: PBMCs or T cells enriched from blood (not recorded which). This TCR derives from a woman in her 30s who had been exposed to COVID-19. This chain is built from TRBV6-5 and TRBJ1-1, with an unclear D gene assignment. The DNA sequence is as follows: TGTGCCAGCCTAGAGCTGTTGAACACTGAAGCTTTCTTT. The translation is CASLELLNTEAFF.